The rows below give T cell receptor beta chains drawn from one sample of a study of memory CD4+ T cells and cytomegalovirus serostatus. Some clones are missing from TCRdb's copy, which holds only in-frame ones; the method was immunoSEQ multiplex PCR. This sample carries roughly 49,000 clones, roughly 78% of them seen once, and the ten largest clones take 0.77%. The material sequenced was memory CD4+ T cells from blood. These receptors came from an adult in good health and CMV-seronegative. The CDR3 runs from the conserved cysteine through the conserved F or W. The D gene is left open where the match is weak. Some rows mark clone size as missing; the rest say once, few, many or name a class of expanded clone.

CDR3nt,CDR3aa,d_gene,v_gene,abundance,j_gene
TGTGCCAGCAACCCCGGTAGGCGACAGAGGGGCACTGAAGCTTTCTTT,CASNPGRRQRGTEAFF,.,TRBV6-6,once,TRBJ1-1
TGTGCCAGCAGGGAACAGGGGATCGGGCAAGCTTTCTTT,CASREQGIGQAFF,TRBD1,TRBV2,few,TRBJ1-1
TGTGCCAGCAGGGGGGGACAGGAAAGATTCACCGGGGAGCTGTTTTTT,CASRGGQERFTGELFF,TRBD1,TRBV2,.,TRBJ2-2
TGTGCCAGCAGCTTAGAAGTTACCGATACGCAGTATTTT,CASSLEVTDTQYF,.,TRBV7-2,.,TRBJ2-3
TGTGCCACCTACAGGAGCGGGGGGCATGGTACGCAGTATTTT,CATYRSGGHGTQYF,TRBD2,TRBV28,.,TRBJ2-3
TGTGCCTGGAGCAGGGAAGGAAACACCATATATTTT,CAWSREGNTIYF,.,TRBV30,.,TRBJ1-3
TGTGCCAGCAGCCAAGAAGGCCGGGGTGATGGCTACACCTTC,CASSQEGRGDGYTF,.,TRBV14,.,TRBJ1-2
TGTGCCAGCAGTGAACGGGTGCAGACTGAAGCTTTCTTT,CASSERVQTEAFF,.,TRBV2,few,TRBJ1-1
TGTGCCAGCAGCCCATGGGACACCCACTACACCTTC,CASSPWDTHYTF,.,TRBV7-8,few,TRBJ1-2
TGTGCCAGTAGTATAGCGTCTAGCGGGGCGAATGAGCAGTTCTTC,CASSIASSGANEQFF,TRBD2,TRBV19,.,TRBJ2-1
TGTGCCAGTAGTGTCGGACAGGTCAAACAGCAGTACTTC,CASSVGQVKQQYF,TRBD1,TRBV19,.,TRBJ2-7
TGTGCCAGCTCACCCGTAGGGATCAATCAGCCCCAGCATTTT,CASSPVGINQPQHF,.,TRBV18,.,TRBJ1-5
TGTGCCAGCAGGGGTCCCGGGACAGGGGGGAAAAACATTCAGTACTTC,CASRGPGTGGKNIQYF,TRBD1,TRBV6-6,.,TRBJ2-4
TGTGCCAGCAACAGGCTGAACACTGAAGCTTTCTTT,CASNRLNTEAFF,.,TRBV9,.,TRBJ1-1
TGTGCCAGCAGCTCGCAGGGAGGCGGGGAGCTGTTTTTT,CASSSQGGGELFF,.,TRBV13,.,TRBJ2-2
TGTGCCAGTAGTTCGCCGCAGTCGGGGCGAGGGGCTTTCTTT,CASSSPQSGRGAFF,.,TRBV19,.,TRBJ1-1
TGTGCCAGCAGCCGCACAGGGGGCTATGGCTACACCTTC,CASSRTGGYGYTF,TRBD1,TRBV25-1,few,TRBJ1-2
TGTGCCAGCAGCTTTATGGGGATGGGGCAAGAGACCCAGTACTTC,CASSFMGMGQETQYF,.,TRBV7-3,.,TRBJ2-5
TGTGCCAGCAGTGACCAATTCTACGAGCAGTACTTC,CASSDQFYEQYF,.,TRBV6-1,.,TRBJ2-7
TGTGCCAGCAGTGTTTTGGGGAGCGGGGAGCTGTTTTTT,CASSVLGSGELFF,.,TRBV2,.,TRBJ2-2
TGTGCCAGCAGCTTAACGAAGGAATCACCCCTCCACTTT,CASSLTKESPLHF,.,TRBV7-9,.,TRBJ1-6
TGTGCCAGCAGCCAAGATAGAGTGGGACAGAACCCAGAAAACCTGTTTTTT,CASSQDRVGQNPENLFF,TRBD1,TRBV4-2,.,TRBJ1-4
TGCGCCAGCAGCTTGGAAGGGACCGTCGGAAACACCATATATTTT,CASSLEGTVGNTIYF,.,TRBV5-1,.,TRBJ1-3
TGTGCCAGCTCACCAGTGAGGGGAGGGTACACTGAAGCTTTCTTT,CASSPVRGGYTEAFF,.,TRBV18,.,TRBJ1-1
TGTGCCAGCAGTGCGGAGATTAACTATGGCTACACCTTC,CASSAEINYGYTF,.,TRBV2,once,TRBJ1-2
TGTGCCAGCAGCACCCCCACAGGGTCCGGAAACACCATATATTTT,CASSTPTGSGNTIYF,.,TRBV5-4,.,TRBJ1-3
TGCGCCACTGGGGGGGGGCAGCCCCAGCATTTT,CATGGGQPQHF,.,TRBV10-2,few,TRBJ1-5
TGTGCCAGCAGCTTAGCCTGGCGGGGGGCCCAAGAGACCCAGTACTTC,CASSLAWRGAQETQYF,TRBD2,TRBV11-2,.,TRBJ2-5
TGTGCCAGCAGCTTAGGCCACAGGGAGGATCAGCCCCAGCATTTT,CASSLGHREDQPQHF,.,TRBV5-6,once,TRBJ1-5
TGTGCCAGCAAAGTTGACAGGGGTGCCACCTACGAGCAGTACTTC,CASKVDRGATYEQYF,TRBD1,TRBV2,few,TRBJ2-7
TGTGCCAGCAGCTTGGTTAACGGCGGGAATGAGCAGTTCTTC,CASSLVNGGNEQFF,.,TRBV5-4,.,TRBJ2-1
TGTGCCAGCAGCCGCCAATTCGGAGATACGCAGTATTTT,CASSRQFGDTQYF,.,TRBV6-1,.,TRBJ2-3
TGTGCCAGCTCACCTTTCACAGTATTGAACACTGAAGCTTTCTTT,CASSPFTVLNTEAFF,.,TRBV18,few,TRBJ1-1
TGTGCCAGCAGCCCGTTAGGGCTCTCCGAGCAGTACTTC,CASSPLGLSEQYF,.,TRBV7-2,.,TRBJ2-7
TGTGCCAGCGAGGGAACTAAGACAGGCCGATTGAACACCTATAATTCACCCCTCCACTTT,CASEGTKTGRLNTYNSPLHF,.,TRBV28,.,TRBJ1-6
TGTGCCAGCAGTTACAAGGCCGGCTCGAACTATGGCTACACCTTC,CASSYKAGSNYGYTF,.,TRBV6-5,.,TRBJ1-2
TGTGCCAGCAGCCAAGATCGGGGATACACAGATACGCAGTATTTT,CASSQDRGYTDTQYF,.,TRBV4-2,.,TRBJ2-3
TGTGCCAGCAGCGTTGGGTGGGCAGTTAAAGAGACCCAGTACTTC,CASSVGWAVKETQYF,.,TRBV9,.,TRBJ2-5
TGTGCCAGCAGTGAAGGGACAGGCCTCCATGGCTACACCTTC,CASSEGTGLHGYTF,TRBD1,TRBV6-1,.,TRBJ1-2
TGTGCCAGCACCCTTGGGAACAGGGGGTTGTACGAGCAGTACTTC,CASTLGNRGLYEQYF,TRBD1,TRBV7-2,.,TRBJ2-7
TGTGCCAGCAGTTTATACCGGGCGGGCTATGGCTACACCTTC,CASSLYRAGYGYTF,.,TRBV28,.,TRBJ1-2
TGTGCCAGCTCACAAGGACAGAATGAAAAACTGTTTTTT,CASSQGQNEKLFF,.,TRBV18,once,TRBJ1-4
TGTGCCAGCGACAGCTACACCGGGGAGCTGTTTTTT,CASDSYTGELFF,.,TRBV9,.,TRBJ2-2
TGTGCCAGCTCATCCTTGGGAGGGATAGAGGACACTGAAGCTTTCTTT,CASSSLGGIEDTEAFF,.,TRBV18,.,TRBJ1-1
TGTGCCAGCAGTCCAGGGGGCAGGGGGAACGGTGGCTACACCTTC,CASSPGGRGNGGYTF,TRBD1,TRBV28,.,TRBJ1-2
TGTGCCAGCAGTTTAGTTAGCGGGACCCCCACAGATACGCAGTATTTT,CASSLVSGTPTDTQYF,TRBD2,TRBV27,.,TRBJ2-3
TGTGCCAGCAGCGGGAGCCGCGAGGATGGCTACACCTTC,CASSGSREDGYTF,.,TRBV7-2,.,TRBJ1-2
TGTGCCAGCAGAGGACTAGCGGGAGGCGAGCAGTACTTC,CASRGLAGGEQYF,TRBD2,TRBV2,.,TRBJ2-7
TGTGCCAGCAGTCAAATCCCAGAAGCTTACTATGGCTACACCTTC,CASSQIPEAYYGYTF,.,TRBV7-2,few,TRBJ1-2
TGCGCCAGCAGCTTAAATGGACAGGGGGCAGGCAATGAGCAGTTCTTC,CASSLNGQGAGNEQFF,TRBD1,TRBV5-1,.,TRBJ2-1
TGTGCCAGTAGTATGAGACAACAAAGGATTTTCTTT,CASSMRQQRIFF,.,TRBV19,once,TRBJ1-1
TGTGCCAGCTCACCATTAAAAGTACTAGCCAAAAACATTCAGTACTTC,CASSPLKVLAKNIQYF,.,TRBV18,.,TRBJ2-4
TGTGCCAGCAGCCCGTCAAGTGGAGCTAACTATGGCTACACCTTC,CASSPSSGANYGYTF,.,TRBV7-2,few,TRBJ1-2
TGTGCCAGCAGCAGAGAAGGGGGCGGGTATGGCTACACCTTC,CASSREGGGYGYTF,TRBD1,TRBV5-4,.,TRBJ1-2
TGTGCCTGGAGTCTAACAGGGCCTGGGGCCAACGTCCTGACTTTC,CAWSLTGPGANVLTF,.,TRBV30,once,TRBJ2-6
TGTGCCAGCAGCTTGGGGACAGGGGTAGAAGGATCACCCCTCCACTTT,CASSLGTGVEGSPLHF,TRBD1,TRBV5-6,few,TRBJ1-6
TGTGCCAGCAGCTTCTCTGGATACGCTGAAGCTTTCTTT,CASSFSGYAEAFF,.,TRBV7-8,.,TRBJ1-1
TGCGCCAGCAGTGTTCGACAGGAGCTCTTTCGGAATTCACCCCTCCACTTT,CASSVRQELFRNSPLHF,.,TRBV10-2,.,TRBJ1-6
TGTGCCAGCAGCTTATCGGACGACACTGAAGCTTTCTTT,CASSLSDDTEAFF,.,TRBV7-2,.,TRBJ1-1